The 3 T cell receptor beta chains reported below all come from one sample, sequenced in a study of cytomegalovirus exposure and HLA in healthy donors (dated 2017 in TCRdb). Library generation was performed with the immunoSEQ multiplex PCR assay. For the multiplex PCR, a mixture combining 60 forward primers for TCR Vbeta segments and 13 reverse primers for TCR Jbeta segments was used. TCRdb stores this immuneACCESS table with in-frame sequences only. Part of the clones is absent; in the studies checked, under half of the shortfall reflects unresolved V genes, and no reason is known for the rest. This sample lists over 100,000 clones; over 8% were detected once. The top ten clonotypes cover 4.5% to 5.5% of the sample. Source material: PBMCs. The receptors were sampled from a man in his forties in good health and CMV-seronegative.

A few counts support this clone. This chain connects TRBV5-6 to TRBJ1-4; 9 bases line up with TRBD1. The germline CDR1 and CDR2 sequences are SGHDT and YYEEEE. The CDR3 runs 16 residues. V shed 4 bases and J 8 bases; nucleotides not matched to a gene: 12. The CDR3 is CASSTLPGQGGEKLFF. CDR3 coding DNA: TGTGCCAGCAGCACCCTCCCGGGACAGGGAGGGGAAAAACTGTTTTTT.

CDR3 in DNA: TGTGCCAGCAGGCCACGGGGGATCTATGGCTACACCTTC. It translates to CASRPRGIYGYTF. J is TRBJ1-2 and V is TRBV27; possibly TRBD1 for D (5 bases). V was trimmed by 6 bases and J by 4 bases, leaving 12 bases between them. CDR3 length: 13 residues. Germline V lookup: CDR1 MNHEY, CDR2 SMNVEV (reference sequence).

The V and J genes are TRBV5-1 and TRBJ2-7; 7 bases line up with TRBD1. The junction had 9 bases not matched to a gene; V was cut back by 3 bases and J by 6 bases. In germline, CDR1 is SGHRS, CDR2 YFSETQ. The CDR3 is made up of 14 amino acids. CDR3 in DNA: TGCGCCAGCAGCTCACCCTCTTCAGGGGGCGAGCAGTACTTC. It translates to CASSSPSSGGEQYF.